This paragraph reports one T cell receptor (beta chain). Its recognized antigen is unknown. The record has no base qualities; no much larger clone is one base away. The data belong to a study of Tregs in tolerant kidney transplant recipients (dated by TCRdb to the late 2010s). Broadly, across the study: Transplants used related donors with nonmyeloablative bone marrow transplantation; mixed chimerism was transient in the human trials. TCRbeta sequencing was used in the study to identify donor-specific regulatory T cells before combined kidney and bone marrow transplantation, and the identified cells were then tracked after transplant.

CDR1 and CDR2 were assigned from the germline V gene (reference sequence) as DFQATT and SNEGSKA. The CDR3 has 11 amino acids, counting the end cysteine and phenylalanine. CDR3 DNA only is kept here, 33 bases in frame from base 1. The germline V end is reduced by 5 bases and the J end by 6 bases; junction bases left unmatched: 3. For TCRbeta CDR3 sequencing, genomic DNA from the sorted cells was extracted using the QIAGEN DNeasy Blood and Tissue Kit. Through immunoSEQ, high-throughput TCRbeta CDR3 sequencing was done commercially, including PCR amplification with internal controls and bias correction. For the original study's pipeline: A unique productive TCRbeta sequence was defined by the CDR3 nucleotide sequence when primers matched, and otherwise by the CDR3 amino acid sequence together with the Vbeta and Jbeta genes. To correct for sorting error, sequences found in more than one sorted population at a frequency ratio of 2:1 or less were discarded, and the remaining shared sequences were assigned to the population with the higher frequency. Donor-reactive sequences were defined as at least 5-fold expanded in CFSE-low cells versus unstimulated cells, with frequency of at least 0.01% in CFSE-low cells. Jensen-Shannon divergence, calculated on the top 100 TCRbeta sequences ranked by frequency, was used to quantify repertoire divergence. For samples with multiple sequencing runs, sorting error was corrected separately for each run before the runs were pooled. TCRdb limited this immuneACCESS table to in-frame rearrangements with V and J called. A share of clones is missing; checked studies link under half to unresolved V genes, and the rest is unexplained. D and trimming were read from the DNA, whereas the V and J calls and clone size are those reported in that table. Counted in this sample were 75,000 to 85,000 clones; 75% to 95% of them appeared once. 0.34% of the sample belongs to the ten largest clones.

The sample's time point label, decoded: blood sample drawn before combined kidney and bone marrow transplant. Thawed PBMCs were FACS-sorted into unstimulated Tregs (CD4+CD25+CD127-), CD4+ non-Tregs (CD4+CD25-), CD4 cells and CD8 cells. Before Treg sorting, thawed PBMCs were rested overnight at 37°C with 200 IU/ml IL-2. The patients were a handful of recipients of combined kidney and bone marrow transplants from the ITN036ST trial, and samples were available only for these trial subjects. Healthy control blood was separated into PBMCs by Ficoll density gradient and cryopreserved, and patient PBMCs were collected both before and after transplant. The full study reports these points: Donor-specific Treg expansion exceeded global Treg expansion in tolerant patients, suggesting antigen-driven rather than nonspecific expansion. For some patients, the PCR primers changed as time went on, which meant samples from those patients could not be compared with one another at the nucleotide level. Biological reproducibility was not examined directly, but technical replication error appeared to be minimal. The most biologically relevant and donor-specific TCRbeta repertoire appeared to be identified by expanding Tregs with activated donor B cells. The study was constrained by small patient numbers, and validation of the findings is required in larger populations and under other immunosuppression protocols.

Sequenced here: Tregs from blood, sampled before the transplant. This clonotype was sampled from a human donor who received a combined kidney and bone marrow transplant. This sequence uses TRBV20-1 and TRBJ1-2, with 7 middle bases fitting TRBD1. The CDR3 region reads CSAGTADGYTF. The bases are TGCAGTGCTGGGACAGCGGATGGCTACACCTTC.